Ten or more counts support the clone carrying this T cell receptor beta chain. Antigen: not known. The CDR3 runs 15 residues. With 4 bases clipped from V and 6 bases from J, the junction kept 9 bases outside the gene matches. Germline assignment: CDR1 MNHEY and CDR2 SVGAGI. The sample originates from a study of T-cell reconstitution after alpha-beta-depleted transplantation in children. The TCRbeta library was prepared with unique molecular identifiers. A single record per CDR3 protein comes from TCRdb applying MiXCR to the PCR reads. This sample carries roughly 30,000 distinct CDR3 sequences, 5.5% to 7% of them seen once, and the ten largest clones take approximately 30%. Study results and limitations: Approximately two months post-transplant, alpha-beta T cells reportedly originated from several hundred expanded graft clones.

The receptor comes from a child in the first two years of life who had a stem cell transplant for acute myeloid leukemia, so the T cells may come from the graft donor. Sequencing used peripheral blood, obtained 60 days after TCRalphabeta/CD19-depleted stem cell transplant. V is TRBV6-5 and J is TRBJ2-5, with 9 bases lining up with TRBD1. CDR3 protein: CASSLLGQGPKTQYF. CDR3 coding DNA: TGTGCCAGCAGTTTACTGGGACAGGGCCCAAAGACCCAGTACTTC.